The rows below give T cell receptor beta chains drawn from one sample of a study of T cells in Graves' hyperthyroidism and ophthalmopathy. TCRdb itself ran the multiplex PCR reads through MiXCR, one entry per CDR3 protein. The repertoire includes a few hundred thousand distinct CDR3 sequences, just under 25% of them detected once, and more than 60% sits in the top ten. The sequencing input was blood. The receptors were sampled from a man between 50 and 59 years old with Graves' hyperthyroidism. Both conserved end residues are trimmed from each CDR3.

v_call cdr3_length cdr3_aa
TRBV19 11 ASAPGVVHEQY
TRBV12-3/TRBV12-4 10 ASSTYTYEQY
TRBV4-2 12 ASSQPDSFETQY
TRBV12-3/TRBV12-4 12 ASSFGRAGNTIY
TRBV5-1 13 ASSLVTSGSNEQF
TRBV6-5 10 ASSYSPYEQY
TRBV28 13 ASSQPTGGIDTQY
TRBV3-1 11 ASSPRGFQPQH
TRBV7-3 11 ASSFSGRDEQF
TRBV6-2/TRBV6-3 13 ASRSGTVVNTEAF
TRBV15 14 ATRGPGQGSTGELF
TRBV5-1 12 ASSLEGQGLGYT
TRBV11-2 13 ASSLVATPAIEQF
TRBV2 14 ASSPGLAGVKRELF
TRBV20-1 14 SARSPRGGAGYGYT
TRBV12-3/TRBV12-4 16 ASSLRVGLLESGETQY
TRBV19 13 ASSISQGESYEQY
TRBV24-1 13 ATSDTQGFAGELF
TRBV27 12 ASSMDRGSSPLH
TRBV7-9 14 ASSSPGGQSTDTQY
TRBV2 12 ASSEALAGAEQY
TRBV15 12 ATSRTGRENEQF
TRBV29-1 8 SFLVAEAF
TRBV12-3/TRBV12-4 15 ASSLAGRGPSNQPQH
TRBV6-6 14 ASSYLSTGSYNEQF
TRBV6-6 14 ASSYSQPAATGELF
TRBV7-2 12 ASSLLLVPYEQY
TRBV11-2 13 ASSFRIGVNTEAF
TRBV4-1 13 ASSQSVRLMFEQY
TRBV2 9 ALPAYNEQF
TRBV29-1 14 SVSGTGGAGGYGYT
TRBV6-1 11 ATLSGGTDTQY
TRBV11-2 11 ASSSLFVETRY
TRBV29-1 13 SVGEARSAGNEQF
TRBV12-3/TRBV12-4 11 ASRGASKDEQF
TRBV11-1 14 ASSLVSGSLYNEQF
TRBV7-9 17 ASSLATGAGATKLNEQF
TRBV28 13 ASSPTSFWTTEAF
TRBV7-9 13 ASSRGLAEIYEQY
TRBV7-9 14 ASSLVGQGSYNEQF
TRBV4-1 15 ASSQEGGRGQADTQY
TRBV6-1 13 ASRQRAGGNQPQH
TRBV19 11 ASSIDTGTVRF
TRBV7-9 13 ASSRTNFGDTEAF
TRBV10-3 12 AIRGTGGYYEQY
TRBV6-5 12 ANSYSAGAYEQY
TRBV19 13 ASSNQREGRLEQY